This is a list of T cell receptor beta chains from one sample in a study of identical twins. TCRdb processed the 5' RACE reads anew with MiXCR; each CDR3 protein has one entry. The sample yields 200,000 to 300,000 distinct CDR3 sequences, 6.5% to 9% seen once. These data are also associated with another study on yellow fever vaccine responses in identical twins.

Sequenced input: CD8+ T cells sorted from blood. All receptors derive from a woman aged 18-29 years in good health. Each CDR3 is given with its conserved first and last residue. D genes are given only for firm matches. A clone size is listed for some rows: how often the clone was seen (once, few, many), or a class if it is expanded.

clone size: .
J gene: TRBJ2-1
D gene: TRBD2
V gene: TRBV5-5
CDR3 DNA: TGTGCCAGCAGCTTCTCGACTAGCCCGTATGAGCAGTTCTTC
CDR3 protein: CASSFSTSPYEQFF

clone size: many
J gene: TRBJ2-2
D gene: .
V gene: TRBV12-3/TRBV12-4
CDR3 DNA: TGTGCCAGCATTCTCGGGGTCGGGGAGCTGTTTTTT
CDR3 protein: CASILGVGELFF

clone size: many
J gene: TRBJ2-5
D gene: .
V gene: TRBV7-8
CDR3 DNA: TGTGCCAGCAGCTTAGAAATCCAGGGGCCGTACAATAATAGAGGGACCCAGTACTTC
CDR3 protein: CASSLEIQGPYNNRGTQYF

clone size: .
J gene: TRBJ2-5
D gene: .
V gene: TRBV2
CDR3 DNA: TGTGCCAGCAAGATTGGGGTCGCTAAAGAGACCCAGTACTTC
CDR3 protein: CASKIGVAKETQYF

clone size: few
J gene: TRBJ2-5
D gene: TRBD2
V gene: TRBV7-2
CDR3 DNA: TGTGCCAGCAACCCCTGGGGGGGAGGGGCTGGGGAGACCCAGTACTTC
CDR3 protein: CASNPWGGGAGETQYF

clone size: .
J gene: TRBJ1-2
D gene: .
V gene: TRBV9
CDR3 DNA: TGTGCCAGCAGCGACGGGAACTATGGCTACACCTTC
CDR3 protein: CASSDGNYGYTF

clone size: many
J gene: TRBJ1-2
D gene: .
V gene: TRBV12-3/TRBV12-4
CDR3 DNA: TGTGCCACCAAACACGGCGGGACCCAGGTGGATGGTGGCTACACCTTC
CDR3 protein: CATKHGGTQVDGGYTF

clone size: few
J gene: TRBJ1-1
D gene: TRBD1
V gene: TRBV10-3
CDR3 DNA: TGTGCCATCAGGGAAGGGGGCACATATTTGAACACTGAAGCTTTCTTT
CDR3 protein: CAIREGGTYLNTEAFF

clone size: .
J gene: TRBJ2-1
D gene: TRBD2
V gene: TRBV12-3/TRBV12-4
CDR3 DNA: TGTGCCAGCACCCTAACCAGCGGGAGAGGTAATGAGCAGTTCTTC
CDR3 protein: CASTLTSGRGNEQFF

clone size: .
J gene: TRBJ1-2
D gene: .
V gene: TRBV20-1
CDR3 DNA: TGCAGTGCCACTCACAGTCGCTCTAAGGCGTTCTATGGCTACACCTTC
CDR3 protein: CSATHSRSKAFYGYTF

clone size: .
J gene: TRBJ2-1
D gene: .
V gene: TRBV6-1
CDR3 DNA: TGTGCCAGCAGTCCAGGGTCTTTCAATGAGCAGTTCTTC
CDR3 protein: CASSPGSFNEQFF